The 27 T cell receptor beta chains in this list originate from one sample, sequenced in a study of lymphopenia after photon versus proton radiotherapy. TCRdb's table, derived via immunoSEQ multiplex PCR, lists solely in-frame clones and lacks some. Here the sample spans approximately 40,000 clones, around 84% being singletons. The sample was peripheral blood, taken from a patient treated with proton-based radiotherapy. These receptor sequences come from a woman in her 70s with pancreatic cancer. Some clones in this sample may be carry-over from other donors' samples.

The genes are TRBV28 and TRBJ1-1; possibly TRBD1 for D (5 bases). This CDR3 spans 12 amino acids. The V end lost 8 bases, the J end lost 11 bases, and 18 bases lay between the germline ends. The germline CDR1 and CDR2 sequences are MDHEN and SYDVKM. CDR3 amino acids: CASSMAGGVAFF. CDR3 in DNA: TGTGCCAGCTCGATGGCCGGGGGGGTCGCTTTCTTT.

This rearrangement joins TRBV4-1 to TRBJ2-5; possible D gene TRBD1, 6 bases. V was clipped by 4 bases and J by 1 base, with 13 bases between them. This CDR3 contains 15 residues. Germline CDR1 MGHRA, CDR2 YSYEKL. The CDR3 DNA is TGCGCCAGCAGCCGCACGATGGACAGCCAAGAGACCCAGTACTTC. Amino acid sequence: CASSRTMDSQETQYF.

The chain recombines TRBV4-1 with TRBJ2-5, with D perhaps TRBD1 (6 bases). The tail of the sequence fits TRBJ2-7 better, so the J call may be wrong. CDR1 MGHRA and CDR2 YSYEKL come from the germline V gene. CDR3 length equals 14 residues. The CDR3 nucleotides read TGCGCCAGCAGCCAAGAGGACAGTTCCTACGAGCAGTACTTC. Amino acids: CASSQEDSSYEQYF.

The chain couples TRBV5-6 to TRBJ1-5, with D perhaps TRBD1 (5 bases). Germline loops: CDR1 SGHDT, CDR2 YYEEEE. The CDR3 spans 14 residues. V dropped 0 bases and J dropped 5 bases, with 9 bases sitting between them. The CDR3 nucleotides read TGTGCCAGCAGCTTGGGACAGTCCTATCAGCCCCAGCATTTT. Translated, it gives CASSLGQSYQPQHF.

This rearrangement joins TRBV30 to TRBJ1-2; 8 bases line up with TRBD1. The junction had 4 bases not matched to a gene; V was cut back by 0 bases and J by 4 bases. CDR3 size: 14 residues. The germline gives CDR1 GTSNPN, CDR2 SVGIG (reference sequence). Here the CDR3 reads CAWSVQGVAYGYTF. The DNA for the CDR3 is TGTGCCTGGAGTGTACAGGGGGTTGCCTATGGCTACACCTTC.

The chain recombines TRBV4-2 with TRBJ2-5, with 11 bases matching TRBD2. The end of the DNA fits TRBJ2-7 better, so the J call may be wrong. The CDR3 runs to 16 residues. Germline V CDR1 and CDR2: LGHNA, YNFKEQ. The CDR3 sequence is CASSQEGTSGIYEQYF. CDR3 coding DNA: TGTGCCAGCAGCCAAGAGGGGACTAGCGGAATCTACGAGCAGTACTTC.

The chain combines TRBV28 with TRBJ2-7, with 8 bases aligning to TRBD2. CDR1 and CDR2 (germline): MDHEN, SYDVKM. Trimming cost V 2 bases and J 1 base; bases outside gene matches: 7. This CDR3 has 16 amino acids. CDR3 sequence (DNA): TGTGCCAGCAGTTTAGCGGGAGGTCTGAATTCCTACGAGCAGTACTTC. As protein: CASSLAGGLNSYEQYF. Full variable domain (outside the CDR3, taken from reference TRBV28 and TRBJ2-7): DVKVTQSSRYLVKRTGEKVFLECVQDMDHENMFWYRQDPGLGLRLIYFSYDVKMKEKGDIPEGYSVSREKKERFSLILESASTNQTSMYLCASSLAGGLNSYEQYFGPGTRLTVT.

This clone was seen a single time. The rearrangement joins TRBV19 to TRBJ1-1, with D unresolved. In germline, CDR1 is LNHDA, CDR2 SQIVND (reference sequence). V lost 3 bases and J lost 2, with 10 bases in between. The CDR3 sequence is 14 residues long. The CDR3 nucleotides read TGTGCCAGTAGTATCTTCCTCGGAAACACTGAAGCTTTCTTT. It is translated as CASSIFLGNTEAFF.

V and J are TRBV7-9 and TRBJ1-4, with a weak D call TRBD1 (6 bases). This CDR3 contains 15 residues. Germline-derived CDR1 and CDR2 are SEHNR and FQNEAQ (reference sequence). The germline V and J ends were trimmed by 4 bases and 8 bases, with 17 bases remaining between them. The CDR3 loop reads CASSSRGRGEEKLFF. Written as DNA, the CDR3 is TGTGCCAGCAGCTCCAGAGGCAGGGGTGAGGAAAAACTGTTTTTT.

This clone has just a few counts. CDR3 DNA sequence: TGTGCCAGTCACAGGGGGCAAGGCAATCAGCCCCAGCATTTT. Protein product: CASHRGQGNQPQHF. The V gene is TRBV19, the J gene TRBJ1-5, with TRBD1 matching 9 bases. Germline trimming cut 8 bases from V and 2 bases from J; bases unmatched to any gene: 4. The CDR3 has 14 amino acids. CDR1 is LNHDA, CDR2 SQIVND, per germline (reference sequence).

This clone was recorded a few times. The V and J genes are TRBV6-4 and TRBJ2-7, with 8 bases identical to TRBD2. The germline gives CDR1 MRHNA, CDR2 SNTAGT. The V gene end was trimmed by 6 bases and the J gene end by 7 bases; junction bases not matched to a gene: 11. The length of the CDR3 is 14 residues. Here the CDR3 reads CASREGSGSGEQYF. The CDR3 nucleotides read TGTGCCAGCAGAGAAGGCAGCGGGAGTGGTGAGCAGTACTTC.

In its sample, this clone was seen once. CDR3 in amino acids: CASSDRDGGELFF. The CDR3 coding sequence is TGTGCCAGCAGTGACAGGGACGGCGGGGAGCTGTTTTTT. The chain recombines TRBV6-4 with TRBJ2-2; D is tentatively TRBD1 or TRBD2 (5 bases each). The CDR3 runs to 13 residues. The germline V and J ends were trimmed by 2 bases and 7 bases, with 8 bases remaining between them. From germline, CDR1 is MRHNA and CDR2 SNTAGT.

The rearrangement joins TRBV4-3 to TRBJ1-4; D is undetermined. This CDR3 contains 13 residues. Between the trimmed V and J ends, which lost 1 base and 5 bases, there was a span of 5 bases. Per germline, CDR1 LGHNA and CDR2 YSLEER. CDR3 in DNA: TGCGCCAGCAGCCAAGGCCCGAATGAAAAACTGTTTTTT. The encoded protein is CASSQGPNEKLFF.

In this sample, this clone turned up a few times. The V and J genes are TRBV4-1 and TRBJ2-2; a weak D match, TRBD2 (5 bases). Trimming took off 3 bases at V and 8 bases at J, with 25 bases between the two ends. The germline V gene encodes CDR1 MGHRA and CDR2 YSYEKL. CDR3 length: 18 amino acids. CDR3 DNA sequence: TGCGCCAGCAGCCAGAATACAAGGACGGGGTGGAGTGGAGGGGAGCTGTTTTTT. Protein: CASSQNTRTGWSGGELFF.

CDR3 sequence: CSVAPLAGAADTQYF. CDR3 nucleotide sequence: TGCAGCGTCGCCCCACTAGCGGGAGCCGCAGATACGCAGTATTTT. This chain connects TRBV29-1 to TRBJ2-3, with TRBD2 matching over 11 bases. Trimming removed 6 bases from V and 4 bases from J; junction bases left unmatched: 9. From germline, CDR1 is SQVTM and CDR2 ANQGSEA. The CDR3 extends over 15 amino acids.

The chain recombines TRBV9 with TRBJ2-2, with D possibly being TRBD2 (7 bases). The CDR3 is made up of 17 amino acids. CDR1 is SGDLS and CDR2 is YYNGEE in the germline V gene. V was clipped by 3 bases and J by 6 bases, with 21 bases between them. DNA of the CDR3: TGTGCCAGCAGCGCACCAACAGGGAGGGGTACCGCCGGGGAGCTGTTTTTT. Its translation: CASSAPTGRGTAGELFF.

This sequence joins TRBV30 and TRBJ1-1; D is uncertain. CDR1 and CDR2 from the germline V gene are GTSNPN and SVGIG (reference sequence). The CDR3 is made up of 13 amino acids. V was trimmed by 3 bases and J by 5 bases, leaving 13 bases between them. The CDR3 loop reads CAWRPLVGTEAFF. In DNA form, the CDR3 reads TGTGCCTGGAGACCCCTCGTAGGGACTGAAGCTTTCTTT.

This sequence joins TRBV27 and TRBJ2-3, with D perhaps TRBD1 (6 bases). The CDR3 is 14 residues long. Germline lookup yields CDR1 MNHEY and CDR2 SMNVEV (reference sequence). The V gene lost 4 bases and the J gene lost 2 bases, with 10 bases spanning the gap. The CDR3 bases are TGTGCCAGCAGTTCGTGGACAGACACAGATACGCAGTATTTT. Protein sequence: CASSSWTDTDTQYF.

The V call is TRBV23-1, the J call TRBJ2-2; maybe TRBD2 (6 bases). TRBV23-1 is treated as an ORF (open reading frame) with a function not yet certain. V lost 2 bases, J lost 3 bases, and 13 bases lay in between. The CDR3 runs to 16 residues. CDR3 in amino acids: CASSQTLGTHTGELFF. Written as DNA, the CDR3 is TGCGCCAGCAGTCAAACCCTTGGGACTCACACCGGGGAGCTGTTTTTT.

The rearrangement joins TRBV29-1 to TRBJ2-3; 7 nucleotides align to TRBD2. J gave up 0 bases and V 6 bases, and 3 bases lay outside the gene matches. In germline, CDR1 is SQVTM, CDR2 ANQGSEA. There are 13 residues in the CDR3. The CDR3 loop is CSVLAVSTDTQYF. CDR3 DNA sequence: TGCAGCGTCCTAGCGGTTAGCACAGATACGCAGTATTTT.

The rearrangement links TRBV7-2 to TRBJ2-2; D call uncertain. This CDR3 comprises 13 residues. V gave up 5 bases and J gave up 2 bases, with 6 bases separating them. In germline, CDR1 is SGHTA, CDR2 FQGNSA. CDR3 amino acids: CASSRQNTGELFF. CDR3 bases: TGTGCCAGCAGCCGACAAAACACCGGGGAGCTGTTTTTT.

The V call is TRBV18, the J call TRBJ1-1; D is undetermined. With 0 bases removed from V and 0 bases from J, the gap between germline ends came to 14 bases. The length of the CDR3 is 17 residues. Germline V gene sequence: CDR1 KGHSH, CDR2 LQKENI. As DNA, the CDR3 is TGTGCCAGCTCACCACCGAACAGTAATGCCATGAACACTGAAGCTTTCTTT. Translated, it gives CASSPPNSNAMNTEAFF.

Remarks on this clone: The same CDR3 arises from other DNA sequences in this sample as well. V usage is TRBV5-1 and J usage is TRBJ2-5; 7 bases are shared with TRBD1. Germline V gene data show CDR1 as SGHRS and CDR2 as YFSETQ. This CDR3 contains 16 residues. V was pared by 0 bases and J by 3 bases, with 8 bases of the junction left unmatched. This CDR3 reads CASSLVGTDREETQYF. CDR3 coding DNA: TGCGCCAGCAGCTTGGTCGGGACAGATAGGGAAGAGACCCAGTACTTC.

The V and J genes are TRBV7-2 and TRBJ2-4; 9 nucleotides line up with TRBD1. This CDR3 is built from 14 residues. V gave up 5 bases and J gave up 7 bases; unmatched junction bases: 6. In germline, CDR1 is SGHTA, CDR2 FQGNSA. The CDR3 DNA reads TGTGCCAGCAGCCCCCGACAGGGGGGGAACATTCAGTACTTC. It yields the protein CASSPRQGGNIQYF.

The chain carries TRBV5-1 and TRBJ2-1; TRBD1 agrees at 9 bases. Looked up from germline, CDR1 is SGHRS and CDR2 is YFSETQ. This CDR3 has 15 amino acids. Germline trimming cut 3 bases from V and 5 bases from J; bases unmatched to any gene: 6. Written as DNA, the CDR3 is TGCGCCAGCAGCTCCCCGGGACAGGGAAACAATGAGCAGTTCTTC. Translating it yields CASSSPGQGNNEQFF.

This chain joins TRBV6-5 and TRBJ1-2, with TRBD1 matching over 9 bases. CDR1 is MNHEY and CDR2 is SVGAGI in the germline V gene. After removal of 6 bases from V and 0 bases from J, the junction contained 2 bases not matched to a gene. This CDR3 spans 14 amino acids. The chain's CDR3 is CASSRTGANYGYTF. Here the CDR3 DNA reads TGTGCCAGCAGCCGGACAGGGGCTAACTATGGCTACACCTTC.

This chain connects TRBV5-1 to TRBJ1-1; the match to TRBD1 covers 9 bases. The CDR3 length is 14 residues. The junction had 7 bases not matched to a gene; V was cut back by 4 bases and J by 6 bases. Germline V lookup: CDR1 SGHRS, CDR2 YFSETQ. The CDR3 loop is CASSTGQGWAEAFF. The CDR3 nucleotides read TGCGCCAGCAGCACGGGACAGGGATGGGCTGAAGCTTTCTTT.